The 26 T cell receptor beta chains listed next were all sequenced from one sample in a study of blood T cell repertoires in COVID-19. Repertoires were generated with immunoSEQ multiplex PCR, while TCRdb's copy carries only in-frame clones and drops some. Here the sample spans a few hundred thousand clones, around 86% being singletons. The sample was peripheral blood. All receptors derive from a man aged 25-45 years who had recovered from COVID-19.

The CDR3 DNA is TGTGCCAGCAGTTCCCTATCCAGGGACACCGGGGAGCTGTTTTTT. Translated: CASSSLSRDTGELFF. The chain recombines TRBV6-5 with TRBJ2-2; tentative D call: TRBD1 (5 bases). V gave up 4 bases and J gave up 3 bases, with 12 bases separating them. From germline, CDR1 is MNHEY and CDR2 SVGAGI. The CDR3 is made up of 15 amino acids.

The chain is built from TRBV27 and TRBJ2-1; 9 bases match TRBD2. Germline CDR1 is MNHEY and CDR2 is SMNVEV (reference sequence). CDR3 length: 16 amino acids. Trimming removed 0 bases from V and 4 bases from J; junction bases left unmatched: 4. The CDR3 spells CASSLSGRGGYNEQFF. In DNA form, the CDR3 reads TGTGCCAGCAGTTTATCGGGGCGGGGGGGTTACAATGAGCAGTTCTTC.

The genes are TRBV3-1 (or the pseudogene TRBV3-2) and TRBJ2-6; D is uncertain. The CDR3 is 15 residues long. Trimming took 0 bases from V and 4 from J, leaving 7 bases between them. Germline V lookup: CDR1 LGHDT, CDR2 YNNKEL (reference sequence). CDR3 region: CASSQDVSGANVLTF. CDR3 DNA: TGTGCCAGCAGCCAAGATGTGTCAGGGGCCAACGTCCTGACTTTC.

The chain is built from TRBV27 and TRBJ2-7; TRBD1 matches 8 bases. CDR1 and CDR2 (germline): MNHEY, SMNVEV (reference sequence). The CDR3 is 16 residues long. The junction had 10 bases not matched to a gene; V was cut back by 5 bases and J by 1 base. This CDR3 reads CASSRDRGYPSYEQYF. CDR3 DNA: TGTGCCAGCAGTCGAGACAGGGGCTACCCTTCCTACGAGCAGTACTTC.

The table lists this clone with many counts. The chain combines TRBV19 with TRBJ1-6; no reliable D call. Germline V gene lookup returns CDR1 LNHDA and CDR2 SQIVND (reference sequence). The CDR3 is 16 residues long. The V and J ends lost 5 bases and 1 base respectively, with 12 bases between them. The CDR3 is CASSPTSRSYNSPLHF. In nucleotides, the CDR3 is TGTGCCAGTAGTCCTACGTCTCGGTCCTATAATTCACCCCTCCACTTT. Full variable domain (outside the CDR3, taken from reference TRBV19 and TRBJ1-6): DGGITQSPKYLFRKEGQNVTLSCEQNLNHDAMYWYRQDPGQGLRLIYYSQIVNDFQKGDIAEGYSVSREKKESFPLTVTSAQKNPTAFYLCASSPTSRSYNSPLHFGNGTRLTVT.

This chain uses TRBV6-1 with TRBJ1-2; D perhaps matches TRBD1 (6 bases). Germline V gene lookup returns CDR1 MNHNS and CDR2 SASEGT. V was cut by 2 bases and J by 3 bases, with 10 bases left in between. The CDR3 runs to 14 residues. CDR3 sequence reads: CASSERGGDYGYTF. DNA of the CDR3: TGTGCCAGCAGTGAAAGGGGGGGGGACTATGGCTACACCTTC.

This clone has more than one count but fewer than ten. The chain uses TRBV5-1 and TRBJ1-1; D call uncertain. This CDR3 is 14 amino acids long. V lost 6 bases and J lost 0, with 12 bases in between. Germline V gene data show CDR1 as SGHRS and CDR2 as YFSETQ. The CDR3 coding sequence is TGCGCCAGCAAGCCCGGAGTGATGAACACTGAAGCTTTCTTT. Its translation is CASKPGVMNTEAFF.

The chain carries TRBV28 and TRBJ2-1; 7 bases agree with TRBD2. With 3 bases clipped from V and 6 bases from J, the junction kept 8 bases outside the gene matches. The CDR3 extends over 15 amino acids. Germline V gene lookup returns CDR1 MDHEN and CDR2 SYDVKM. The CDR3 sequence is CASSFLGGGLNEQFF. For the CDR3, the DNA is TGTGCCAGCAGTTTCTTGGGGGGGGGACTCAATGAGCAGTTCTTC.

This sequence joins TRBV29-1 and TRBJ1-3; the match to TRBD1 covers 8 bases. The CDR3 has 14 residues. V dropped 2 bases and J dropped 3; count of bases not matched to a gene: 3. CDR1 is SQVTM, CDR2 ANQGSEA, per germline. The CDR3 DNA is TGCAGCGTTGAAACGACAGGGGTTGGAAACACCATATATTTT. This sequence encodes CSVETTGVGNTIYF.

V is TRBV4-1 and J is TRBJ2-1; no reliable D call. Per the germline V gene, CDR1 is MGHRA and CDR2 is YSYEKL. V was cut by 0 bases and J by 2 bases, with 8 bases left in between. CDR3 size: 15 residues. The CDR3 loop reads CASSQEARTYNEQFF. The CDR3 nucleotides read TGCGCCAGCAGCCAAGAGGCGCGGACCTACAATGAGCAGTTCTTC.

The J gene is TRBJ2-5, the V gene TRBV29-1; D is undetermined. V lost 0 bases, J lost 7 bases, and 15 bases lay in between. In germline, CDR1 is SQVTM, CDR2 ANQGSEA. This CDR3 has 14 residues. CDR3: CSVEDLLLERTQYF. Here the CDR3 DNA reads TGCAGCGTTGAAGATCTGTTGTTGGAGAGGACCCAGTACTTC.

CDR3 region: CASSVFWSSTDTQYF. For the CDR3, the DNA is TGTGCCAGCAGCGTTTTCTGGAGTAGCACAGATACGCAGTATTTT. The chain combines TRBV9 with TRBJ2-3; D gene uncertain. Germline V gene data show CDR1 as SGDLS and CDR2 as YYNGEE. CDR3 length: 15 residues. V was pared by 2 bases and J by 0 bases, with 10 bases between.

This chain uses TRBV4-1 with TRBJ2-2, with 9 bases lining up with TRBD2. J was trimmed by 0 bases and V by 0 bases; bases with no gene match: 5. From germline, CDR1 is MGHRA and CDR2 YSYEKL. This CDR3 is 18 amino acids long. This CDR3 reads CASSQDQRGATNTGELFF. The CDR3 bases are TGCGCCAGCAGCCAAGATCAGCGGGGGGCGACGAACACCGGGGAGCTGTTTTTT.

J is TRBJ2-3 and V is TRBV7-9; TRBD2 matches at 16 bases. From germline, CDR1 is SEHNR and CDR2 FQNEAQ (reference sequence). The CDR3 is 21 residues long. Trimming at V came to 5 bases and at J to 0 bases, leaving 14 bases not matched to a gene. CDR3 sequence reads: CASSRGGTGTSGGESTDTQYF. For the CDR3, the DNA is TGTGCCAGCAGCAGGGGCGGGACAGGGACTAGCGGGGGGGAAAGCACAGATACGCAGTATTTT.

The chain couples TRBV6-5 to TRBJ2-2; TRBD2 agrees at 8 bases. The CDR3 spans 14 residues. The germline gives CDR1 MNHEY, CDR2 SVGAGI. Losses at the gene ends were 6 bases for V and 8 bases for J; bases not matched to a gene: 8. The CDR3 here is CASRRPGLGGELFF. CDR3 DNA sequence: TGTGCCAGCAGACGACCGGGACTAGGTGGGGAGCTGTTTTTT.

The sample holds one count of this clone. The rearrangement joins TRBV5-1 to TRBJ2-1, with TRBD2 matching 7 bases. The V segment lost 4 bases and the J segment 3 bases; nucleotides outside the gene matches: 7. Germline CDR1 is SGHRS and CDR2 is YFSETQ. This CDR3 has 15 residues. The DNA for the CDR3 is TGCGCCAGCAGCCCGGGACTACCAAGCTACAATGAGCAGTTCTTC. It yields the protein CASSPGLPSYNEQFF.

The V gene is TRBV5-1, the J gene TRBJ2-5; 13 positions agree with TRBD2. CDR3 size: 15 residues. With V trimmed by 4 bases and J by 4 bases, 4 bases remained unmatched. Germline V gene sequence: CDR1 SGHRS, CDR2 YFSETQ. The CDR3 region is CASSQLAGGRETQYF. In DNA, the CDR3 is TGCGCCAGCAGCCAACTAGCGGGGGGGCGAGAGACCCAGTACTTC.

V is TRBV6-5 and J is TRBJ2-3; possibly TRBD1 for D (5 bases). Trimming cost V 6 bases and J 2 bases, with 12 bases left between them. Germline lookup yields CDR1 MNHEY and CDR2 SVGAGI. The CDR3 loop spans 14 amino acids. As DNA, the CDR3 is TGTGCCAGCAGGGCTCGGACATTCACAGATACGCAGTATTTT. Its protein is CASRARTFTDTQYF.

For the CDR3, the DNA is TGTGCCAGCAGTTATGCGGGGAGCTATGGCTACACCTTC. Its protein is CASSYAGSYGYTF. The J gene is TRBJ1-2, the V gene TRBV6-5; D ambiguous. Germline V gene lookup returns CDR1 MNHEY and CDR2 SVGAGI. V gave up 3 bases and J gave up 4 bases, with 9 bases separating them. The CDR3 contains 13 residues.

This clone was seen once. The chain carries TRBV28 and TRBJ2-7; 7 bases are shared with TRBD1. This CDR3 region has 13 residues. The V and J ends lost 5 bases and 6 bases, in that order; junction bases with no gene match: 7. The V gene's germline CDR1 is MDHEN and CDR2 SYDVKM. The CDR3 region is CASSLRTGIEQYV. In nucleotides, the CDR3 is TGTGCCAGCAGTCTAAGGACAGGAATCGAGCAGTACGTC.

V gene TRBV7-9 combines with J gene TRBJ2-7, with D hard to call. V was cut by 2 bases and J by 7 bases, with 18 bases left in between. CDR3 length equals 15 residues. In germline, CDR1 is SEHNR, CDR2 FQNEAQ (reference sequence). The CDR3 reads CASSLSNSGIEEQYV. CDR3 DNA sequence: TGTGCCAGCAGCTTAAGCAACTCGGGTATAGAGGAGCAGTACGTC.

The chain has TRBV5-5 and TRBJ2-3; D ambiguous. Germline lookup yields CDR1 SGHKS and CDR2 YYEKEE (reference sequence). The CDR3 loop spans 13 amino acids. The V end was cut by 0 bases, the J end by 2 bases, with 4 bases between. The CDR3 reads CASSLADTDTQYF. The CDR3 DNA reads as TGTGCCAGCAGCTTGGCAGACACAGATACGCAGTATTTT.

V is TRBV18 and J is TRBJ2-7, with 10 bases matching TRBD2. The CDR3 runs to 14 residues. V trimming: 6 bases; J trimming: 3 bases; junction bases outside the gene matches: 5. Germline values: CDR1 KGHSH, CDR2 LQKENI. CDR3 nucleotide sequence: TGTGCCAGCTCTGAACTAGCGGGGAGCTACGAGCAGTACTTC. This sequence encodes CASSELAGSYEQYF.

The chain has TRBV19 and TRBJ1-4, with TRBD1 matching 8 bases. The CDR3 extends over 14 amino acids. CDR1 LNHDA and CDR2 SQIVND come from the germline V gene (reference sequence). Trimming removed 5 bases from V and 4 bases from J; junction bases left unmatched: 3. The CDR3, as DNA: TGTGCCAGTAGTCGCGGACAGGGTAATGAAAAACTGTTTTTT. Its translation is CASSRGQGNEKLFF.

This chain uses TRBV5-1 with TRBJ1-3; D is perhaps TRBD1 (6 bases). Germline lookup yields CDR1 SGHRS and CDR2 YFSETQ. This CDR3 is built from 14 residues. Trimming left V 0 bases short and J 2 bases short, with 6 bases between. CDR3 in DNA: TGCGCCAGCAGCTTGGGGGGGCCTGGAAACACCATATATTTT. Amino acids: CASSLGGPGNTIYF.

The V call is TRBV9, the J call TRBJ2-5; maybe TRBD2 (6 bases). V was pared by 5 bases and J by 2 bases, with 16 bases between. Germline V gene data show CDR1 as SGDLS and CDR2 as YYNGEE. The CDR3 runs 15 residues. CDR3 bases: TGTGCCAGCAGTACTAGCTGGGGCACACAAGAGACCCAGTACTTC. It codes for CASSTSWGTQETQYF.